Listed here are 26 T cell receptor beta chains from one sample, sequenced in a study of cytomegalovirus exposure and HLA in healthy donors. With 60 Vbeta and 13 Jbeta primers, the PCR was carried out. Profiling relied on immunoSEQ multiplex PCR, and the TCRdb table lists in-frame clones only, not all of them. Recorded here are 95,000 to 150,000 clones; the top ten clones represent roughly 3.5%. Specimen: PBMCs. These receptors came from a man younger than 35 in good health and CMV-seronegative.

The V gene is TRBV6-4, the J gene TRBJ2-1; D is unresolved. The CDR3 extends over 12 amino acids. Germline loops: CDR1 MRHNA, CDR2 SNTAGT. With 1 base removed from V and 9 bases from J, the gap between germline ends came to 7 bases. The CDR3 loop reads CASSDFRGEQFF. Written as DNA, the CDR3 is TGTGCCAGCAGTGACTTTAGAGGTGAGCAGTTCTTC.

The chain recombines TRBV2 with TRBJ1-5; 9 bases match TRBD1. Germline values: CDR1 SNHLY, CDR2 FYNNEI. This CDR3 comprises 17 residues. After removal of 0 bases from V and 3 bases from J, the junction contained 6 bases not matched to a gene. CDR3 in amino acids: CASSEAIGTGINQPQHF. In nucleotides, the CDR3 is TGTGCCAGCAGTGAAGCCATCGGGACAGGGATCAATCAGCCCCAGCATTTT.

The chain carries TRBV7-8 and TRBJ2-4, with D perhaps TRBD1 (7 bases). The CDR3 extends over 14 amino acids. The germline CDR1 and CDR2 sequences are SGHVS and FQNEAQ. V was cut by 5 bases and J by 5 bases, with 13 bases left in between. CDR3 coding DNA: TGTGCCAGCAGCATACAGGGGACTCAAAACATTCAGTACTTC. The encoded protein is CASSIQGTQNIQYF.

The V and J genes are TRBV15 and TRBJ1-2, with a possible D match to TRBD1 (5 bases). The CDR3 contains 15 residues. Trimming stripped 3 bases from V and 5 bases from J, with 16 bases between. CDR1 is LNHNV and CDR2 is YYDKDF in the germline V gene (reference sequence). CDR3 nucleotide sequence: TGTGCCACCAGCAGGCATTCGGGGGGTGATTATGGCTACACCTTC. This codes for CATSRHSGGDYGYTF.

CDR3 nucleotide sequence: TGTGCCAGCAGCTTGGAAGGGCGACAGGGAGCACGAGAAAAACTGTTTTTT. Protein sequence: CASSLEGRQGAREKLFF. The rearrangement links TRBV5-4 to TRBJ1-4; 7 bases align to TRBD1. Germline CDR1 SGHNT, CDR2 YYREEE (reference sequence). This CDR3 comprises 17 residues. Trimming cost V 0 bases and J 8 bases; bases outside gene matches: 13. The full variable domain, with the rest looked up from reference TRBV5-4 and TRBJ1-4, is ETGVTQSPTHLIKTRGQQVTLRCSSQSGHNTVSWYQQALGQGPQFIFQYYREEENGRGNFPPRFSGLQFPNYSSELNVNALELDDSALYLCASSLEGRQGAREKLFFGSGTQLSVL.

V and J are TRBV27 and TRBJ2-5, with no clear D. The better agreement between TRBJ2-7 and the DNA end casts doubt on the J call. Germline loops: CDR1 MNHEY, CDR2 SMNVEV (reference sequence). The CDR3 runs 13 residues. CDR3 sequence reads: CASSLWGSYEQYF. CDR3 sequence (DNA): TGTGCCAGCAGTTTATGGGGCTCCTACGAGCAGTACTTC.

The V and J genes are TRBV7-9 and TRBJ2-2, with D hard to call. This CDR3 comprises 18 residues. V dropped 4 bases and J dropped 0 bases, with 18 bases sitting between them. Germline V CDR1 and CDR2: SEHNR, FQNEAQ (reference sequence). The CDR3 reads CASSSLLGRPTNTGELFF. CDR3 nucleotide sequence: TGTGCCAGCAGCTCTCTCTTAGGCAGGCCCACGAACACCGGGGAGCTGTTTTTT.

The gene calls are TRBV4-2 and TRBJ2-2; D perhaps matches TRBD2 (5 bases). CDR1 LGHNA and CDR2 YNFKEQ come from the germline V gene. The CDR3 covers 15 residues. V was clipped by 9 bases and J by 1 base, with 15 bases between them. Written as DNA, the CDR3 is TGTGCCAGTAGGCCTAGCATGGTGAACACCGGGGAGCTGTTTTTT. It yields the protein CASRPSMVNTGELFF.

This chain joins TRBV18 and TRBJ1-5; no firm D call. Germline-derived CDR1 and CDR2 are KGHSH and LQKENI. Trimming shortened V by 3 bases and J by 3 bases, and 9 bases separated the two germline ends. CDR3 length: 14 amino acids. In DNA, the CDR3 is TGTGCCAGCTCACCTTCCCAGAACAATCAGCCCCAGCATTTT. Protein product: CASSPSQNNQPQHF.

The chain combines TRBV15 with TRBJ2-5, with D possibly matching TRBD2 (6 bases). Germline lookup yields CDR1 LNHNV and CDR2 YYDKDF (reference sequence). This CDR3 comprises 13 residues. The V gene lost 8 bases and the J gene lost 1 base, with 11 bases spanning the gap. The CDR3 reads CATGVGLQETQYF. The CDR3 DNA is TGTGCCACCGGAGTGGGACTCCAAGAGACCCAGTACTTC. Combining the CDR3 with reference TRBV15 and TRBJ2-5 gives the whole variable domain DAMVIQNPRYQVTQFGKPVTLSCSQTLNHNVMYWYQQKSSQAPKLLFHYYDKDFNNEADTPDNFQSRRPNTSFCFLDIRSPGLGDTAMYLCATGVGLQETQYFGPGTRLLVL.

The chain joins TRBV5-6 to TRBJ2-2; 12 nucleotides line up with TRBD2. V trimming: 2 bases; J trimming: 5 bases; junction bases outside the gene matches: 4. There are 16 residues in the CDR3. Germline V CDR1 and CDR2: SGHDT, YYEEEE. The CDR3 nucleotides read TGTGCCAGCAGCTTAGCGACTAGCGGGAGTACCGGGGAGCTGTTTTTT. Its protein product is CASSLATSGSTGELFF.

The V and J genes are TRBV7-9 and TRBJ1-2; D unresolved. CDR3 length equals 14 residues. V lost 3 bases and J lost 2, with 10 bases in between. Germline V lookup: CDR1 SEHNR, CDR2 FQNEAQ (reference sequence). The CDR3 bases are TGTGCCAGCAGCTTGGCGCGGGCGAACTATGGCTACACCTTC. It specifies CASSLARANYGYTF.

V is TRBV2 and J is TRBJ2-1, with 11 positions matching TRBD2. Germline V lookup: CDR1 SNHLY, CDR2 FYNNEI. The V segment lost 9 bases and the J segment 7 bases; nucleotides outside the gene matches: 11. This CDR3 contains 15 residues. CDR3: CARASTSGMMNEQFF. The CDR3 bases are TGTGCCAGAGCTTCGACTAGCGGGATGATGAATGAGCAGTTCTTC.

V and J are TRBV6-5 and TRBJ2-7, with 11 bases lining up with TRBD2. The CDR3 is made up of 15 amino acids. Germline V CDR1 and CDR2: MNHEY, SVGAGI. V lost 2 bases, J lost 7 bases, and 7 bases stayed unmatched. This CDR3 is CASSYRLAGGWEQYF. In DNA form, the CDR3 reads TGTGCCAGCAGTTACCGGCTAGCGGGAGGATGGGAGCAGTACTTC.

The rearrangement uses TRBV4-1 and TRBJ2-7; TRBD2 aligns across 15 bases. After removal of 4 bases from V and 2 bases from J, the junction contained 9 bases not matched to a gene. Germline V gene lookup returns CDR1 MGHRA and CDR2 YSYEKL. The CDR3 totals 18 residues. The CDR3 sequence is CASSPRTSGGAKPYEQYF. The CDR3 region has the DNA TGCGCCAGCAGCCCACGGACTAGCGGGGGGGCCAAGCCCTACGAGCAGTACTTC.

The CDR3 protein is CASSWSGHAYNEQFF. CDR3 nucleotides: TGTGCCAGCAGTTGGAGCGGGCATGCCTACAATGAGCAGTTCTTC. The chain employs TRBV27 and TRBJ2-1; D is possibly TRBD2 (6 bases). V lost 4 bases, J lost 2 bases, and 12 bases lay in between. The CDR3 is made up of 15 amino acids. CDR1 and CDR2 from the germline V gene are MNHEY and SMNVEV (reference sequence).

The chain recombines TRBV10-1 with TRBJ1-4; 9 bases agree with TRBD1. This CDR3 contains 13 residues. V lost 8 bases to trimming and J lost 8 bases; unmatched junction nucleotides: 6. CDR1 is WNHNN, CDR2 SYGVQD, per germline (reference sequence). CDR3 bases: TGCGCCAGCTCCGGGACAGGGCGAGAAAAACTGTTTTTT. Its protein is CASSGTGREKLFF.

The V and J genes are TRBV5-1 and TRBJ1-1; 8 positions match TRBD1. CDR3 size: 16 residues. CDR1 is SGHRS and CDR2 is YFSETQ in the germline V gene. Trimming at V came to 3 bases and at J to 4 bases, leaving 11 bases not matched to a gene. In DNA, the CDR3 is TGCGCCAGCAGCTCCACTCTTACAGGGGGAGGCACTGAAGCTTTCTTT. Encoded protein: CASSSTLTGGGTEAFF.

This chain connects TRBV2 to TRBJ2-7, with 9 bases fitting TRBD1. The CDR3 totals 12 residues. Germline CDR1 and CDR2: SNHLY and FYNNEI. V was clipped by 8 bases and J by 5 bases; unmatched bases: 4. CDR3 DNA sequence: TGTGCCAGCTACAGGGGGCTCAACGAGCAGTACTTC. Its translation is CASYRGLNEQYF.

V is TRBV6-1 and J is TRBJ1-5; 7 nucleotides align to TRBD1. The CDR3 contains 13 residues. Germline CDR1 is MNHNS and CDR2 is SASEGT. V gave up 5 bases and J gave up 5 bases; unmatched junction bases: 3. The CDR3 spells CASSLTGHQPQHF. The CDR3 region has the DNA TGTGCCAGCAGTCTGACAGGGCATCAGCCCCAGCATTTT.

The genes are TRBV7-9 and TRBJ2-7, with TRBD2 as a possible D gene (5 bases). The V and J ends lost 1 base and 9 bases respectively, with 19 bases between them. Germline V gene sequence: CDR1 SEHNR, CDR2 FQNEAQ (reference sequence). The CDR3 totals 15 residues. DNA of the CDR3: TGTGCCAGCAGCTTAGGAGGGTCATTACCTGTCGGGCAGTACTTC. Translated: CASSLGGSLPVGQYF.

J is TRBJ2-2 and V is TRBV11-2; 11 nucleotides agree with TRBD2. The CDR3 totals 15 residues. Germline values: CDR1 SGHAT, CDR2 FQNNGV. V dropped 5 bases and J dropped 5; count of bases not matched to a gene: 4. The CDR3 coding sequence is TGTGCCAGCAGCCCGAGACTAGCGGGGACCGGGGAGCTGTTTTTT. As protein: CASSPRLAGTGELFF. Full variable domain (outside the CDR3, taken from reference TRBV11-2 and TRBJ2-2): EAGVAQSPRYKIIEKRQSVAFWCNPISGHATLYWYQQILGQGPKLLIQFQNNGVVDDSQLPKDRFSAERLKGVDSTLKIQPAKLEDSAVYLCASSPRLAGTGELFFGEGSRLTVL.

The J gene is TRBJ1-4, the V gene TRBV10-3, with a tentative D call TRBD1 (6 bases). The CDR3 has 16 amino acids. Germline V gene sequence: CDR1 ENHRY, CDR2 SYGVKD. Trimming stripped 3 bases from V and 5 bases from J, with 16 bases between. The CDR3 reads CAISDPDRKGNEKLFF. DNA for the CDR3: TGTGCCATCAGTGATCCCGACAGGAAAGGAAATGAAAAACTGTTTTTT.

The DNA of the CDR3 is TGTGCCAGCAGCTTGAATGGACAGGGGGCTGGTCAGCCCCAGCATTTT. Its translation is CASSLNGQGAGQPQHF. The V gene is TRBV5-6, the J gene TRBJ1-5; 11 bases are a match to TRBD1. The trim removed 1 base at V and 6 bases at J, leaving 6 bases unmatched. CDR1 and CDR2 from the germline V gene are SGHDT and YYEEEE. The length of the CDR3 is 16 residues.

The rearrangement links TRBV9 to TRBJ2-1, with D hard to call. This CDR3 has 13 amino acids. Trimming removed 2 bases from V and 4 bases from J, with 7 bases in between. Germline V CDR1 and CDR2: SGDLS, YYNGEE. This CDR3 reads CASSVRPYNEQFF. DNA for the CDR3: TGTGCCAGCAGCGTGCGCCCATACAATGAGCAGTTCTTC.

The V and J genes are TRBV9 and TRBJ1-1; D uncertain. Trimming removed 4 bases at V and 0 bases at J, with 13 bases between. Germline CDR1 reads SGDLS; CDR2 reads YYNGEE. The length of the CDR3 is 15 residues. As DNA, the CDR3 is TGTGCCAGCAGCTACGGAGGGAGAATGAACACTGAAGCTTTCTTT. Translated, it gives CASSYGGRMNTEAFF.